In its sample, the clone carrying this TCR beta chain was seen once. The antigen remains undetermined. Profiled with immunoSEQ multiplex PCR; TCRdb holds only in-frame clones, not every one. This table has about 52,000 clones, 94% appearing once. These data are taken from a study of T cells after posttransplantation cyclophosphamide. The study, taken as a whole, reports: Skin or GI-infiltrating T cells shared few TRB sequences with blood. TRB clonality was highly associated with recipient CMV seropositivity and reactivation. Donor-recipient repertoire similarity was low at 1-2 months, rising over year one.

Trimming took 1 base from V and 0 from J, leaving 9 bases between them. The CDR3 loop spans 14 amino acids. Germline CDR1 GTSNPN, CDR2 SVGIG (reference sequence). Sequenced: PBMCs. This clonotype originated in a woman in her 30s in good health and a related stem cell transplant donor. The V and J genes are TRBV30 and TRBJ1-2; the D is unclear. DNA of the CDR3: TGTGCCTGGAGTGCAGGTACAGCTAACTATGGCTACACCTTC. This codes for CAWSAGTANYGYTF.